Listed here are 18 T cell receptor beta chains from one sample, sequenced in a study of CD8+CD57+ T cells in acquired aplastic anemia. Those patients picked for sequencing had displayed CD8+CD57+ cell expansion on flow cytometry. Genomic DNA acted as the template from which TCR beta VDJ combination and CDR3 sequence profiling were carried out. TCRdb ran MiXCR on the reads and lists one entry per CDR3 protein. This sample has about 150,000 distinct CDR3 sequences, with 40% to 55% found just once. The sequenced sample consisted of sorted CD4+, CD8+, or CD8+CD57+ T cells (not recorded which) from PBMCs. The receptors shown here come from a human donor with aplastic anemia.

This clonotype was detected many times. The chain has TRBV9 and TRBJ1-1, with no clear D. Trimming pared 2 bases from V and 0 bases from J, leaving 11 bases between. The CDR3 sequence is 15 residues long. The germline V gene has CDR1 SGDLS and CDR2 YYNGEE. As DNA, the CDR3 is TGTGCCAGCAGCGTGTATCCAGCGATGAACACTGAAGCTTTCTTT. Translating it yields CASSVYPAMNTEAFF. Variable domain in full (rest from reference TRBV9 and TRBJ1-1): DSGVTQTPKHLITATGQRVTLRCSPRSGDLSVYWYQQSLDQGLQFLIQYYNGEERAKGNILERFSAQQFPDLHSELNLSSLELGDSALYFCASSVYPAMNTEAFFGQGTRLTVV.

This clonotype occurred many times. The chain joins TRBV9 to TRBJ2-2; 8 bases align to TRBD2. CDR1 is SGDLS and CDR2 is YYNGEE in the germline V gene. V lost 3 bases, J lost 5 bases, and 0 bases stayed unmatched. The CDR3 is 13 residues long. The CDR3 bases are TGTGCCAGCAGCGGCGGGGGGACCGGGGAGCTGTTTTTT. It is translated as CASSGGGTGELFF.

The rearrangement links TRBV10-3 to TRBJ1-2, with no clear D. CDR1 is ENHRY and CDR2 is SYGVKD in the germline V gene. The CDR3 has 13 amino acids. V was cut by 2 bases and J by 4 bases, with 8 bases left in between. The chain's CDR3 is CAISEGVVYGYTF. CDR3 sequence (DNA): TGTGCCATCAGTGAGGGGGTCGTCTATGGCTACACCTTC.

Points on this clonotype: This clone may be a read error of a much larger clone one base away. The chain is built from TRBV12-3 or TRBV12-4 and TRBJ2-2; D tentatively fits TRBD1 or TRBD2 (5 bases each). This CDR3 contains 13 residues. This CDR3 is CASRTGATGEPFF. The CDR3 coding sequence is TGTGCCAGCAGGACCGGGGCCACCGGGGAGCCGTTTTTT.

The V gene is TRBV24-1, the J gene TRBJ1-1; 9 nucleotides align to TRBD1. The CDR3 consists of 15 residues. Germline trimming cut 5 bases from V and 1 base from J; bases unmatched to any gene: 4. Germline-derived CDR1 and CDR2 are KGHDR and SFDVKD. The CDR3 spells CATSVGTGSNTEAFF. The CDR3 DNA reads TGTGCCACCAGTGTCGGGACAGGGTCGAACACTGAAGCTTTCTTT.

This clonotype was counted between two and nine times. An end of the junction does not agree with germline; a read error may underlie this. The chain couples TRBV4-2 to TRBJ1-2; D call uncertain. The CDR3 contains 16 residues. Germline V gene lookup returns CDR1 LGHNA and CDR2 YNFKEQ. CDR3: CPSSQDTVQANYGYTF. The CDR3 DNA reads TGTCCCAGCAGCCAAGATACAGTTCAAGCTAACTATGGCTACACCTTC.

This clonotype was counted at least ten times. V usage is TRBV10-3 and J usage is TRBJ1-1, with D unclear. Germline CDR1 is ENHRY and CDR2 is SYGVKD. Trimming stripped 6 bases from V and 0 bases from J, with 11 bases between. The CDR3 loop spans 14 amino acids. The CDR3 region has the DNA TGTGCCATCAGGCCCCCTGACGTGAACACTGAAGCTTTCTTT. This translates into CAIRPPDVNTEAFF.

This clonotype was found many times. The DNA for the CDR3 is TGTGCCAGTAGTAATGGACAGGGGATCAATTCACCCCTCCACTTT. Protein: CASSNGQGINSPLHF. The chain links TRBV19 to TRBJ1-6; 9 nucleotides line up with TRBD1. Germline CDR1 is LNHDA and CDR2 is SQIVND (reference sequence). After removal of 4 bases from V and 7 bases from J, the junction contained 5 bases not matched to a gene. The CDR3 covers 15 residues.

This clonotype was picked up many times. The V gene is TRBV20-1, the J gene TRBJ1-5, with 9 bases matching TRBD1. This CDR3 comprises 13 residues. V was pared by 1 base and J by 5 bases, with 0 bases of the junction left unmatched. Germline V lookup: CDR1 DFQATT, CDR2 SNEGSKA (reference sequence). CDR3 region: CSARGTGDQPQHF. In DNA form, the CDR3 reads TGCAGTGCTAGAGGGACAGGGGATCAGCCCCAGCATTTT.

This clonotype has a handful of counts. V usage is TRBV10-3 and J usage is TRBJ1-6; 11 bases agree with TRBD1. CDR1 and CDR2 from the germline V gene are ENHRY and SYGVKD. The CDR3 loop spans 17 amino acids. The V segment lost 0 bases and the J segment 7 bases; nucleotides outside the gene matches: 5. CDR3 coding DNA: TGTGCCATCAGTGAGTCGGACAGGGGGCTAGGGAATTCACCCCTCCACTTT. Its translation is CAISESDRGLGNSPLHF.

There are many counts of this clonotype. The V and J genes are TRBV4-1 and TRBJ1-1; TRBD1 is a possible D gene (6 bases). This CDR3 region has 13 residues. V was trimmed by 6 bases and J by 1 base, leaving 9 bases between them. Germline V gene data show CDR1 as MGHRA and CDR2 as YSYEKL. CDR3 nucleotide sequence: TGCGCCAGCAGATCGGGACAGAACACTGAAGCTTTCTTT. Its protein is CASRSGQNTEAFF.

As regards this clonotype: At one end, the junction sequence differs from germline, possibly due to a read error. The chain employs TRBV25-1 and TRBJ1-2; TRBD1 is a possible D gene (6 bases). CDR1 and CDR2 from the germline V gene are MGHDK and SYGVNS. The CDR3 has 13 amino acids. The CDR3 DNA sequence: TGTGCCAACAGTGAAGAGGGGGTCTATGGCTACACCTTC. It codes for CANSEEGVYGYTF.

This chain joins TRBV4-1 and TRBJ2-1, with a weak D call TRBD2 (5 bases). The CDR3 covers 16 residues. V shed 0 bases and J shed 3 bases, with 12 bases lying between them. Germline V gene data show CDR1 as MGHRA and CDR2 as YSYEKL. CDR3 protein: CASSQDGLQRYNEQFF. CDR3 nucleotide sequence: TGCGCCAGCAGCCAAGATGGACTCCAGCGCTACAATGAGCAGTTCTTC.

The chain recombines TRBV6-1 with TRBJ1-2; possible D gene TRBD1, 5 bases. The CDR3 spans 14 residues. Germline V gene sequence: CDR1 MNHNS, CDR2 SASEGT. Trimming pared 6 bases from V and 4 bases from J, leaving 15 bases between. The CDR3 DNA is TGTGCCAGCAGCCGCGGGACGGAAGTCTATGGCTACACCTTC. It translates to CASSRGTEVYGYTF.

The chain joins TRBV10-1 to TRBJ2-1; maybe TRBD2 (6 bases). V lost 0 bases and J lost 4, with 19 bases in between. CDR3 length: 18 residues. Germline V gene lookup returns CDR1 WNHNN and CDR2 SYGVQD (reference sequence). This CDR3 is CASSESKSGLYDYNEQFF. CDR3 DNA: TGCGCCAGCAGTGAGTCGAAATCGGGACTCTACGATTACAATGAGCAGTTCTTC.

This clonotype has a single count. For the CDR3, the DNA is TGTGCCAGCAGCCACCGGACAGGGAGCTCCTCTGGAAACACCATATATTTT. It encodes CASSHRTGSSSGNTIYF. This chain joins TRBV2 and TRBJ1-3, with 8 bases that match TRBD1. V lost 6 bases and J lost 0; bases outside the gene matches: 10. Looked up from germline, CDR1 is SNHLY and CDR2 is FYNNEI. The CDR3 runs to 17 residues.

This clonotype was observed a handful of times. A much larger clone is a single base away; this may be a read error. V and J are TRBV6-1 and TRBJ2-7; 7 bases are shared with TRBD1. The junction had 7 bases not matched to a gene; V was cut back by 6 bases and J by 2 bases. The germline V gene has CDR1 MNHNS and CDR2 SASEGT. The CDR3 length is 14 residues. The CDR3 sequence is CASSNGDRAYEQYV. As DNA, the CDR3 is TGTGCCAGCAGCAACGGTGACAGGGCCTACGAGCAGTACGTC.

This clonotype was observed many times. The rearrangement uses TRBV20-1 and TRBJ2-2, with TRBD1 as a possible D gene (5 bases). The CDR3 contains 13 residues. CDR1 and CDR2 (germline): DFQATT, SNEGSKA (reference sequence). V shed 3 bases and J shed 5 bases, with 10 bases lying between them. CDR3 nucleotide sequence: TGCAGTGCTAGCTCCAGGGTAACCGGGGAGCTGTTTTTT. Amino acids: CSASSRVTGELFF.